This passage covers 27 T cell receptor beta chains from one sample sequenced in a study of T cells after yellow fever vaccination. Each CDR3 protein gets one entry after TCRdb re-called the 5' RACE reads with MiXCR. The sample consists of roughly 520,000 distinct CDR3 sequences, 21% of them appearing once. Sequencing used PBMCs, obtained 21 days after the first yellow fever vaccination. Every receptor here comes from a man between 18 and 29 years old who received the YFV17D yellow fever vaccine.

The chain recombines TRBV5-1 with TRBJ2-1; 9 positions agree with TRBD1. The CDR3 consists of 16 residues. The V and J ends lost 3 bases and 5 bases, in that order; junction bases with no gene match: 9. The germline V gene has CDR1 SGHRS and CDR2 YFSETQ. The CDR3 region has the DNA TGCGCCAGCAGCTCAGGACAGGGGATGATGAACAATGAGCAGTTCTTC. This gives the protein CASSSGQGMMNNEQFF.

The gene calls are TRBV20-1 and TRBJ2-1; 12 bases align to TRBD2. Germline trimming cut 7 bases from V and 10 bases from J; bases unmatched to any gene: 11. Per germline, CDR1 DFQATT and CDR2 SNEGSKA (reference sequence). The CDR3 loop spans 14 amino acids. CDR3 bases: TGCAGTGTTTCTAGCGGGGGGGCGGCCAGGGAGCAGTTCTTC. Translated, it gives CSVSSGGAAREQFF.

This sequence joins TRBV5-1 and TRBJ2-3, with D unresolved. V lost 4 bases to trimming and J lost 0 bases, with 15 bases between them. Germline CDR1 is SGHRS and CDR2 is YFSETQ. The CDR3 length is 16 residues. The CDR3 sequence is CASSPPKDSSTDTQYF. CDR3 DNA sequence: TGCGCCAGCAGCCCGCCTAAAGATTCTAGCACAGATACGCAGTATTTT.

V and J are TRBV11-1 and TRBJ2-1; a possible D gene is TRBD1 (6 bases). Per germline, CDR1 SGHAT and CDR2 FQDESV (reference sequence). V shed 2 bases and J shed 1 base, with 24 bases lying between them. The CDR3 is made up of 20 amino acids. The CDR3 spells CASSLLKSPRGLRSYNEQFF. DNA of the CDR3: TGTGCCAGCAGCTTACTCAAAAGCCCCAGGGGTTTAAGGTCCTACAATGAGCAGTTCTTC.

J is TRBJ1-2 and V is TRBV4-2, with no clear D. This CDR3 region has 12 residues. In germline, CDR1 is LGHNA, CDR2 YNFKEQ. V was shortened by 4 bases and J by 9 bases, with 12 bases between the two germline ends. This CDR3 reads CASSPSLNRYTF. CDR3 coding DNA: TGTGCCAGCAGCCCTTCACTGAACCGCTACACCTTC.

V usage is TRBV3-1 and J usage is TRBJ2-2; D unresolved. Between the trimmed V and J ends, which lost 6 bases and 7 bases, there was a span of 15 bases. Germline-derived CDR1 and CDR2 are LGHDT and YNNKEL (reference sequence). The CDR3 consists of 14 residues. The CDR3 region is CASSPTTSSGELFF. In nucleotides, the CDR3 is TGTGCCAGCAGTCCTACCACCTCTAGCGGGGAGCTGTTTTTT.

The chain has TRBV5-1 and TRBJ2-3, with D perhaps matching TRBD1 (6 bases). The CDR3 consists of 16 residues. With 10 bases removed from V and 0 bases from J, the gap between germline ends came to 21 bases. Germline CDR1 reads SGHRS; CDR2 reads YFSETQ. The CDR3 here is CASQPGAHPSTDTQYF. The CDR3 coding sequence is TGCGCCTCCCAGCCAGGGGCCCATCCTAGCACAGATACGCAGTATTTT.

This sequence joins TRBV7-3 and TRBJ2-5, with D possibly TRBD1 on 6 matching bases. V was trimmed by 1 base and J by 5 bases, leaving 14 bases between them. Germline V gives CDR1 SGHTA, CDR2 FQGTGA. The CDR3 covers 15 residues. The CDR3: CASSLMGAGHETQYF. Written as DNA, the CDR3 is TGTGCCAGCAGCTTAATGGGGGCGGGTCATGAGACCCAGTACTTC. Looking up the rest from reference TRBV7-3 and TRBJ2-5 gives the full variable domain: GAGVSQTPSNKVTEKGKYVELRCDPISGHTALYWYRQSLGQGPEFLIYFQGTGAADDSGLPNDRFFAVRPEGSVSTLKIQRTERGDSAVYLCASSLMGAGHETQYFGPGTRLLVL.

This clonotype was recorded a few times. The V and J genes are TRBV15 and TRBJ2-4; the D is unclear. The CDR3 totals 12 residues. V lost 5 bases and J lost 9, with 11 bases in between. Germline V gene sequence: CDR1 LNHNV, CDR2 YYDKDF (reference sequence). The CDR3 loop reads CATSPRMGIQYF. The CDR3 DNA reads TGTGCCACCAGCCCGAGAATGGGCATTCAGTACTTC.

Only a few counts were recorded for this clonotype. J is TRBJ2-5 and V is TRBV5-4; 8 bases line up with TRBD2. Germline CDR1 reads SGHNT; CDR2 reads YYREEE (reference sequence). With 0 bases clipped from V and 0 bases from J, the junction kept 7 bases outside the gene matches. The CDR3 spans 17 residues. The CDR3 region has the DNA TGTGCCAGCAGCTTGGGGGCTGGCGGGAGGTACCAAGAGACCCAGTACTTC. Translation: CASSLGAGGRYQETQYF.

The V gene is TRBV5-6, the J gene TRBJ2-5; no reliable D call. Trimming cost V 3 bases and J 1 base, with 7 bases left between them. CDR1 and CDR2 (germline): SGHDT, YYEEEE. The CDR3 consists of 13 residues. CDR3 loop: CASSWVIQETQYF. The CDR3 DNA is TGTGCCAGCAGCTGGGTCATCCAAGAGACCCAGTACTTC.

The CDR3 sequence is CASSQGPVGQGRQPQHF. In nucleotides, the CDR3 is TGTGCCAGCAGCCAAGGTCCTGTTGGACAGGGGAGACAGCCCCAGCATTTT. This chain connects TRBV3-1 to TRBJ1-5, with 9 nucleotides matching TRBD1. J was trimmed by 7 bases and V by 1 base; bases with no gene match: 11. Germline V lookup: CDR1 LGHDT, CDR2 YNNKEL (reference sequence). CDR3 length: 17 amino acids.

This clonotype was counted only a few times. The chain combines TRBV7-9 with TRBJ2-5, with D unresolved. Trimming removed 4 bases from V and 9 bases from J, with 15 bases in between. Germline CDR1 and CDR2: SEHNR and FQNEAQ (reference sequence). CDR3 length equals 13 residues. This chain's CDR3 is CASSSSYTLPQYF. The CDR3 DNA follows: TGTGCCAGCAGCTCTTCATATACCCTCCCCCAGTACTTC.

The V gene is TRBV7-3, the J gene TRBJ2-5, with D possibly TRBD2 on 7 matching bases. Looked up from germline, CDR1 is SGHTA and CDR2 is FQGTGA. Between the trimmed V and J ends, which lost 6 bases and 4 bases, there was a span of 15 bases. This CDR3 comprises 14 residues. This CDR3 reads CASSPGGRLETQYF. CDR3 DNA sequence: TGTGCCAGCAGTCCGGGGGGCCGCTTAGAGACCCAGTACTTC.

The chain uses TRBV29-1 and TRBJ2-3, with D uncertain. Germline lookup yields CDR1 SQVTM and CDR2 ANQGSEA. V lost 2 bases and J lost 3, with 15 bases in between. The CDR3 spans 15 residues. CDR3 DNA sequence: TGCAGCGTTGAACGGTCGGCAGAGTATACAGATACGCAGTATTTT. Encoded protein: CSVERSAEYTDTQYF.

This clonotype came up a few times. The rearrangement uses TRBV5-1 and TRBJ2-7; 9 bases are shared with TRBD1. J gave up 5 bases and V 4 bases, and 7 bases lay outside the gene matches. Per the germline V gene, CDR1 is SGHRS and CDR2 is YFSETQ. The CDR3 spans 14 residues. CDR3 sequence (DNA): TGCGCCAGCAGCCCACAGGGGGCACACAACGAGCAGTACTTC. Its translation is CASSPQGAHNEQYF.

This clonotype was detected ten times or more. V gene TRBV20-1 combines with J gene TRBJ2-7, with 9 positions matching TRBD1. CDR1 is DFQATT and CDR2 is SNEGSKA in the germline V gene (reference sequence). With V trimmed by 7 bases and J by 3 bases, 16 bases remained unmatched. This CDR3 comprises 16 residues. The chain's CDR3 is CSVSNSPGQGDYEQYV. CDR3 DNA: TGCAGTGTCTCGAACTCTCCGGGACAGGGAGACTACGAGCAGTACGTC.

This rearrangement joins TRBV29-1 to TRBJ2-5; 10 bases map to TRBD2. V dropped 6 bases and J dropped 4; count of bases not matched to a gene: 11. Germline V gene lookup returns CDR1 SQVTM and CDR2 ANQGSEA. CDR3 length equals 15 residues. DNA of the CDR3: TGCAGCGTCCGGAGGAGCGGGGGGGTTCTAGAGACCCAGTACTTC. Translating gives CSVRRSGGVLETQYF.

The V and J genes are TRBV25-1 and TRBJ2-5; perhaps TRBD2 as D (5 bases). Germline CDR1 MGHDK, CDR2 SYGVNS. V was trimmed by 5 bases and J by 14 bases, leaving 15 bases between them. The CDR3 totals 11 residues. The DNA for the CDR3 is TGTGCCAGCAGTCTCAATGAGAGGGCTTACTTC. It yields the protein CASSLNERAYF.

The genes are TRBV28 and TRBJ2-2; D is perhaps TRBD1 (5 bases). CDR3 size: 14 residues. Germline CDR1 is MDHEN and CDR2 is SYDVKM. The germline V and J ends were trimmed by 3 bases and 7 bases, with 12 bases remaining between them. CDR3 DNA: TGTGCCAGCAGTTTCCCCCAGGGTTACGGGGAGCTGTTTTTT. Translation gives CASSFPQGYGELFF.

This clonotype was observed a few times. The chain combines TRBV20-1 with TRBJ1-6; 7 nucleotides line up with TRBD1. Germline trimming cut 6 bases from V and 4 bases from J; bases unmatched to any gene: 12. CDR3 length: 16 amino acids. CDR1 and CDR2 (germline): DFQATT, SNEGSKA (reference sequence). In nucleotides, the CDR3 is TGCAGTGCACGGACAGGAGAGCTAACTTATAATTCACCCCTCCACTTT. Amino acids: CSARTGELTYNSPLHF.

CDR3 residues: CASSQDARVRAEAFF. In DNA form, the CDR3 reads TGTGCCAGCAGCCAAGATGCCCGGGTTCGGGCTGAAGCTTTCTTT. V gene TRBV3-1 combines with J gene TRBJ1-1; D is undetermined. Looked up from germline, CDR1 is LGHDT and CDR2 is YNNKEL (reference sequence). With 0 bases removed from V and 6 bases from J, the gap between germline ends came to 14 bases. CDR3 length: 15 amino acids. Drawing the rest from reference TRBV3-1 and TRBJ1-1, the complete variable domain is DTAVSQTPKYLVTQMGNDKSIKCEQNLGHDTMYWYKQDSKKFLKIMFSYNNKELIINETVPNRFSPKSPDKAHLNLHINSLELGDSAVYFCASSQDARVRAEAFFGQGTRLTVV.

This clonotype was picked up a small number of times. The chain couples TRBV5-5 to TRBJ2-7; 7 bases map to TRBD1. The CDR3 sequence is 14 residues long. The J segment lost 2 bases and the V segment lost 1 base, leaving 3 bases of the junction unmatched. Germline V lookup: CDR1 SGHKS, CDR2 YYEKEE (reference sequence). CDR3 protein: CASSLNQGAYEQYV. As DNA, the CDR3 is TGTGCCAGCAGCTTGAACCAGGGGGCCTACGAGCAGTACGTC.

The gene calls are TRBV27 and TRBJ2-5; D unresolved. Trimming cost V 0 bases and J 7 bases, with 9 bases left between them. Germline loops: CDR1 MNHEY, CDR2 SMNVEV (reference sequence). The CDR3 is made up of 13 amino acids. The CDR3 is CASSLSKFGTQYF. CDR3 coding DNA: TGTGCCAGCAGTTTATCGAAGTTCGGGACCCAGTACTTC.

A few counts support this clonotype. The CDR3 bases are TGCAGTGCTAGCGGGGCGCACCAAGAGGGGGCAACTAATGAAAAACTGTTTTTT. Encoded protein: CSASGAHQEGATNEKLFF. This sequence joins TRBV20-1 and TRBJ1-4, with D perhaps matching TRBD1 (6 bases). V was cut by 3 bases and J by 0 bases, with 20 bases left in between. Per the germline V gene, CDR1 is DFQATT and CDR2 is SNEGSKA (reference sequence). CDR3 length: 18 residues.

This clonotype showed up just once. The chain employs TRBV9 and TRBJ1-3; maybe TRBD1 (5 bases). The CDR3 is 15 amino acids. V lost 0 bases and J 3 bases, leaving 10 bases between the germline ends. Germline-derived CDR1 and CDR2 are SGDLS and YYNGEE. CDR3 sequence (DNA): TGTGCCAGCAGCGTAGGGGGCGCGGGTGGAAACACCATATATTTT. Translation: CASSVGGAGGNTIYF.

This sequence joins TRBV20-1 and TRBJ1-1; no firm D call. The CDR3 consists of 14 residues. Trimming left V 7 bases short and J 2 bases short, with 17 bases between. Germline assignment: CDR1 DFQATT and CDR2 SNEGSKA (reference sequence). The CDR3 DNA follows: TGCAGTGGGGAGGGCAGCCACTCTAACACTGAAGCTTTCTTT. It codes for CSGEGSHSNTEAFF.